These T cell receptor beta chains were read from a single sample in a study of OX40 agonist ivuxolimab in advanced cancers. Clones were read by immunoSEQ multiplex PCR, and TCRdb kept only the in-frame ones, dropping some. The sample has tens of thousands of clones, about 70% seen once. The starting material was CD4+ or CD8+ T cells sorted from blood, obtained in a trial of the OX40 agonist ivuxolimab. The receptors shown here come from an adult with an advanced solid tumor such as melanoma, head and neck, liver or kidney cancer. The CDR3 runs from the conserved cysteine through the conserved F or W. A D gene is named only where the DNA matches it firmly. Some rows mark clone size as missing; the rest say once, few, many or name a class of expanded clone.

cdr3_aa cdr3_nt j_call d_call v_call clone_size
CASSPPGYHTEAFF TGTGCCAGCAGCCCCCCCGGTTACCACACTGAAGCTTTCTTT TRBJ1-1 NA TRBV7-8 NA
CASSDTGSPHGYTF TGCGCCAGCAGTGACACAGGGTCCCCTCATGGCTACACCTTC TRBJ1-2 NA TRBV10-1 NA
CASSPGAYNEQFF TGTGCCAGCAGTCCAGGGGCCTACAATGAGCAGTTCTTC TRBJ2-1 NA TRBV28 NA
CASSLETGAYGYTF TGTGCCAGCAGCTTGGAGACAGGGGCCTATGGCTACACCTTC TRBJ1-2 TRBD1 TRBV5-4 few
CASSRGTGIHGYTF TGCGCCAGCAGCCGAGGGACAGGGATCCATGGCTACACCTTC TRBJ1-2 TRBD1 TRBV5-1 NA
CASSEGGNQPQHF TGCGCCAGCAGTGAAGGGGGCAATCAGCCCCAGCATTTT TRBJ1-5 NA TRBV10-2 once
CASSFGREVNEKLFF TGTGCCAGCAGCTTTGGTAGGGAGGTTAATGAAAAACTGTTTTTT TRBJ1-4 NA TRBV5-4 NA
CASSLFWGGGRYNEQFF TGTGCCAGCAGCTTATTCTGGGGGGGCGGTAGGTACAATGAGCAGTTCTTC TRBJ2-1 NA TRBV7-2 NA
CASSRTGNTGELFF TGTGCCAGCAGCCGGACAGGGAACACCGGGGAGCTGTTTTTT TRBJ2-2 TRBD1 TRBV7-9 NA
CASSPLGADYGYTF TGTGCCAGCAGCCCACTGGGGGCTGACTATGGCTACACCTTC TRBJ1-2 NA TRBV11-2 NA
CASGMQGKTYGYTF TGTGCTAGTGGTATGCAGGGAAAGACCTATGGCTACACCTTC TRBJ1-2 NA TRBV12-5 NA
CASILGGGLRAGKRNEQFF TGTGCCAGCATCCTTGGGGGAGGCCTCAGGGCAGGGAAAAGGAATGAGCAGTTCTTC TRBJ2-1 NA TRBV7-2 NA
CASSEARQGNQPQHF TGTGCCAGCAGTGAAGCAAGACAGGGCAATCAGCCCCAGCATTTT TRBJ1-5 NA TRBV2 NA
CASSYPQGRGYTF TGTGCCAGCAGTTACCCCCAGGGGCGAGGCTACACCTTC TRBJ1-2 NA TRBV6-6 NA
CAWGLIRGNTIYF TGTGCCTGGGGCCTAATCAGGGGAAACACCATATATTTT TRBJ1-3 NA TRBV30 NA
CASSYSSSGVVETQYF TGTGCCAGCAGTTATTCGTCTAGCGGGGTAGTTGAGACCCAGTACTTC TRBJ2-5 TRBD2 TRBV6-5 NA
CASSQDRGQGRNYGYTF TGTGCCAGCAGCCAAGATCGGGGTCAGGGTCGGAACTATGGCTACACCTTC TRBJ1-2 NA TRBV4-2 NA
CASKTGGVIYGYTF TGTGCCAGCAAGACAGGGGGCGTCATCTATGGCTACACCTTC TRBJ1-2 TRBD1 TRBV6-1 NA
CASRQGIGNSPLHF TGTGCCAGCAGGCAGGGGATCGGGAATTCACCCCTCCACTTT TRBJ1-6 NA TRBV2 NA
CASRGQGNQPQHF TGTGCCAGCAGGGGACAGGGCAATCAGCCCCAGCATTTT TRBJ1-5 TRBD1 TRBV2 NA
CASSSQPGAQTGELFF TGTGCCAGCTCATCACAACCAGGGGCGCAAACCGGGGAGCTGTTTTTT TRBJ2-2 NA TRBV18 NA
CASSDPAGGRYNEQFF TGTGCCAGCAGTGACCCAGCGGGGGGGCGCTACAATGAGCAGTTCTTC TRBJ2-1 TRBD2 TRBV2 NA
CASSLQQGPQHF TGTGCCAGCAGCTTACAACAAGGGCCCCAGCATTTT TRBJ1-5 NA TRBV7-8 NA